Reported below is one TCR beta chain. Its antigen is not identified. This record comes from a study of radiation and T cells in renal cell carcinoma. Sequencing was performed with immunoSEQ multiplex PCR; in TCRdb, only in-frame clones are kept and a portion is missing. The sample includes some 78,000 clones, 70% to 90% of them seen just once. Study observations and caveats: Without pretreatment biopsies, baseline tumor clonotype presence was undetermined. Top tumor clonotypes rose in blood 2 weeks post-radiation, then contracted.

Time point noted: blood 4 weeks post-SBRT, at nephrectomy. The sample's treatment: 15 Gy SBRT to primary tumor, nephrectomy 4 weeks later. Nephrectomy followed 15 Gy stereotactic body radiation by 4 weeks. V lost 5 bases and J 5 bases, leaving 12 bases between the germline ends. The CDR3 is 13 amino acids. From germline, CDR1 is SGDLS and CDR2 YYNGEE. The sample was blood, taken from a patient whose treatment included radiotherapy and nephrectomy. This sequence originates from a woman in her 70s with renal cell carcinoma. V gene TRBV9 combines with J gene TRBJ2-3; the D is unclear. The CDR3 region is CASSLDRQDTQYF. In DNA form, the CDR3 reads TGTGCCAGCAGTCTTGATCGTCAAGATACGCAGTATTTT.